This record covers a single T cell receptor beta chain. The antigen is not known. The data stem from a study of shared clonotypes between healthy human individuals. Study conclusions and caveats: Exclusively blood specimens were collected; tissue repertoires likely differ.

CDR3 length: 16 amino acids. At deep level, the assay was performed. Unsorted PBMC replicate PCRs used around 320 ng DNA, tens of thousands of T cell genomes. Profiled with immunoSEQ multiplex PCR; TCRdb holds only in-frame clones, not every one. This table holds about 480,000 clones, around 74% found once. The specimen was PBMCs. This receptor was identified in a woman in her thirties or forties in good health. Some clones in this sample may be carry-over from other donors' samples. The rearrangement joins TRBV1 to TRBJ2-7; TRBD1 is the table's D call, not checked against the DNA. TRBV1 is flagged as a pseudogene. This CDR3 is CTSSQDRGGTGDEQYF. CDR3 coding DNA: TGCACCAGCAGCCAAGATAGAGGGGGTACAGGGGACGAGCAGTACTTC.